These T cell receptor beta chains were read from a single sample in a study of regulatory T cells in long-lasting Graves disease. TCRdb reanalysed the multiplex PCR reads using MiXCR and keeps one entry per CDR3 protein. This sample carries 350,000 to 450,000 distinct CDR3 sequences, 15% of them seen once, and the ten largest clones take roughly 7.7%. The data were also submitted as part of a second study, on T cells in Graves' hyperthyroidism and ophthalmopathy.

Material: peripheral blood mononuclear cells (PBMCs), obtained at new diagnosis, from a patient treated with antithyroid drugs. These receptors were obtained from a woman in her thirties or forties with Graves disease. CDR3s leave out the opening cysteine and the closing phenylalanine or tryptophan. Fields, in order: V gene, CDR3 protein.

>TRBV5-1
ASKPVGGGTDTQY
>TRBV20-1
SARPWGRVTDTQY
>TRBV9
ASSVATGGGSPLH
>TRBV7-9
ASSPGTPFRNEQF
>TRBV10-3
AIRWTSGSADNEQF
>TRBV6-2/TRBV6-3
ASSYSEKLAGGHNEQF
>TRBV2
ASSEGVVLTGGPGANVLT
>TRBV5-5
ASSLTGRLHEQY
>TRBV7-2
ASSLEPGLAGGEADTQY
>TRBV6-1
ASSILQGVNTEAF
>TRBV7-2
ASSPEGPRWGAF
>TRBV5-1
ASSLGLAGSLDTQY
>TRBV7-2
ASSKQGDEKLF
>TRBV7-3
ASSPTPGVGEQY
>TRBV18
ASSPRSLLQGVGNSPLH
>TRBV27
ASSSGRGALTYNEQF
>TRBV28
ASSLPRSGSPDTQY
>TRBV7-6
ASSELNRGRSAF